This TCR beta chain emerged from a study of blood T cell repertoires in COVID-19. The table came from immunoSEQ multiplex PCR; TCRdb's copy has only in-frame clones and leaves some out. The sample lists more than 250,000 clones; about 86% were seen once. The V gene's germline CDR1 is LGHNA and CDR2 YNFKEQ. V was cut by 4 bases and J by 5 bases, with 14 bases left in between. CDR3 length: 15 amino acids. The TCR comes from a woman aged 45-65 years with acute or convalescent COVID-19. The V call is TRBV4-2, the J call TRBJ1-4; a possible D gene is TRBD1 (5 bases). Sequenced material: peripheral blood. CDR3: CASSPGPSGNEKLFF. As DNA, the CDR3 is TGTGCCAGCAGCCCAGGGCCATCTGGAAATGAAAAACTGTTTTTT.